This T cell receptor beta chain appears in the sequencing data of a study of T cells after yellow fever vaccination. Germline assignment: CDR1 LGHDT and CDR2 YNNKEL (reference sequence). This CDR3 comprises 14 residues. Trimming took off 2 bases at V and 5 bases at J, with 9 bases between the two ends. TCRdb redid the calling of the 5' RACE reads with MiXCR, one entry per CDR3 protein. The sample consists of nearly 300,000 distinct CDR3 sequences, 8.7% of them appearing once. Study-level findings and limits: Once the booster was given, most primary-vaccination clones reappeared, at more than 95% for CD4 and around 90% for CD8.

This clonotype was recorded at least ten times. Its cognate antigen is unknown. The sequence was obtained from a man aged 18 to 29 who received the YFV17D yellow fever vaccine. This chain joins TRBV3-1 and TRBJ2-2; D gene uncertain. The sample was CD4+ T cells sorted from PBMCs, taken 5 days after the yellow fever booster vaccination. CDR3 sequence reads: CASSQIQNTGELFF. CDR3 bases: TGTGCCAGCAGCCAAATACAGAATACCGGGGAGCTGTTTTTT.